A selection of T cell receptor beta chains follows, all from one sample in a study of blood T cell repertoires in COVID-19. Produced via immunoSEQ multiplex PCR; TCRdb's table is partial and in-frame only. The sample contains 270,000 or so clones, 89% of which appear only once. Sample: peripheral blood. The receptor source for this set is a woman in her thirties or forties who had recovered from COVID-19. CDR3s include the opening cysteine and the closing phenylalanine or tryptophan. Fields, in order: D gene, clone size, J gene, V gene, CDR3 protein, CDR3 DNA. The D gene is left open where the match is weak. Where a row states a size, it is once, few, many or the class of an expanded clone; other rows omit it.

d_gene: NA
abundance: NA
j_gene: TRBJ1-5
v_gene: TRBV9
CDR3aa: CASSPRGDSNQPQHF
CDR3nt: TGTGCCAGCAGCCCCCGGGGAGATAGCAATCAGCCCCAGCATTTT

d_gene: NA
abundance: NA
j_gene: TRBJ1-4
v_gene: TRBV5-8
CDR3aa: CASSLQQGYYEKLFF
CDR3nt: TGTGCCAGCAGCTTACAACAGGGTTATTATGAAAAACTGTTTTTT

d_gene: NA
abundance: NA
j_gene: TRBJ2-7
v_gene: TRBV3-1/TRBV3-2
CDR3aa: CASSLHGTHYEQYF
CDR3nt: TGTGCCAGCAGCCTACACGGGACTCACTACGAGCAGTACTTC

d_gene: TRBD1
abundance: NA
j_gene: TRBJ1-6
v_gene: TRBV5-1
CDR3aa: CASSEGQGSSPLHF
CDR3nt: TGCGCCAGCAGTGAGGGACAGGGATCTTCACCCCTCCACTTT

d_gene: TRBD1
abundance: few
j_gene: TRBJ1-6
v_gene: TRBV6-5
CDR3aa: CASRTGGSEALHF
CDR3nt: TGTGCCAGCAGAACAGGGGGCTCGGAGGCCCTCCACTTT

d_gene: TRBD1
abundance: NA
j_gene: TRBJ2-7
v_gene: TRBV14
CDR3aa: CASSRAFGTAPGEQYF
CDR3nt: TGTGCCAGCAGCCGAGCTTTTGGGACAGCGCCCGGCGAGCAGTACTTC

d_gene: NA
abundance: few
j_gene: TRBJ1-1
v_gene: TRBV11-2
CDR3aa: CASSLERGTSAFF
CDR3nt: TGTGCCAGCAGCTTAGAGCGCGGCACCTCAGCTTTCTTT

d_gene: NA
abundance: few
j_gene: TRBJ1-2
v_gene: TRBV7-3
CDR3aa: CASSPGQNYGYTF
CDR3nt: TGTGCCAGCAGCCCAGGACAGAACTATGGCTACACCTTC

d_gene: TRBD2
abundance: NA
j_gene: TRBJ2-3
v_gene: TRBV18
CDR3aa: CASSPGGLAVTDTQYF
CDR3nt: TGTGCCAGCTCACCCGGTGGACTAGCGGTCACAGATACGCAGTATTTT

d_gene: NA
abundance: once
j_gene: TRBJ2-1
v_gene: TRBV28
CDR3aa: CASSLGGLNEQFF
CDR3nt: TGTGCCAGCAGTCTAGGCGGGTTGAATGAGCAGTTCTTC

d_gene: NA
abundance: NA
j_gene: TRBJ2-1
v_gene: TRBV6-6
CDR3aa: CASSYLAGSYNEQFF
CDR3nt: TGTGCCAGCAGTTACCTCGCGGGTAGTTACAATGAGCAGTTCTTC

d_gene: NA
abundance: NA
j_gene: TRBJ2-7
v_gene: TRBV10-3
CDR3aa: CAISVGGGYEQYF
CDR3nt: TGTGCCATCTCCGTGGGGGGAGGCTACGAGCAGTACTTC

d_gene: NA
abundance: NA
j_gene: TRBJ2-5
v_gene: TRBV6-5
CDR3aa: CASRSLTANQETQYF
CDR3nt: TGTGCCAGCAGGTCCCTGACAGCGAACCAAGAGACCCAGTACTTC

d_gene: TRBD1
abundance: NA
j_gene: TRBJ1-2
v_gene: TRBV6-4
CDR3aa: CASSRGQGGGYTF
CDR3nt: TGTGCCAGCAGCCGGGGACAGGGGGGTGGCTACACCTTC

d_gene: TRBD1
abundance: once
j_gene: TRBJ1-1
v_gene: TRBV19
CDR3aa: CASSISPLSPPGQGVTEAFF
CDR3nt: TGTGCCAGTAGTATTTCCCCCCTTTCCCCCCCCGGACAGGGCGTCACTGAAGCTTTCTTT

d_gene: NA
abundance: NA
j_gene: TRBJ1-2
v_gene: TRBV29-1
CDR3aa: CSVGGHYGYTF
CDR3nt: TGCAGCGTTGGAGGGCACTATGGCTACACCTTC